These T cell receptor beta chains were read from a single sample in a study of blood T cell repertoires in COVID-19. TCRdb keeps only in-frame clones here, not all; method: immunoSEQ multiplex PCR. The sample lists about 400,000 clones, around 89% occurring once. Sequenced: PBMCs or T cells enriched from blood (not recorded which). The source of these receptors is a woman aged 30 to 39 with acute COVID-19. The CDR3 runs from the conserved cysteine through the conserved F or W. D genes are given only for firm matches. Clone size is shown for a subset of rows, as once, few, many or a class of expanded clone.

D gene	clone size	V gene	J gene	CDR3 DNA	CDR3 protein
NA	NA	TRBV7-9	TRBJ2-3	TGTGCCAGCAGCTTGACAGGATTATCAGATACGCAGTATTTT	CASSLTGLSDTQYF
TRBD2	few	TRBV2	TRBJ2-7	TGTGCCAGCAGTCTAGCGGGGAACGGCGAGCAGTACTTC	CASSLAGNGEQYF
NA	NA	TRBV7-9	TRBJ1-2	TGTGCCAGCAGCTTAGTTCAGGGTAACTATGGCTACACCTTC	CASSLVQGNYGYTF
TRBD1	NA	TRBV29-1	TRBJ1-3	TGCAGCGTTGTCCGGACAGGAATAAACTCTGGAAACACCATATATTTT	CSVVRTGINSGNTIYF
TRBD2	few	TRBV7-9	TRBJ2-1	TGTGCCAGCAGCTTATCTAGCGGGGGGGCTACACCCTACAATGAGCAGTTCTTC	CASSLSSGGATPYNEQFF
TRBD1	NA	TRBV5-4	TRBJ1-2	TGTGCCAGCAGCTCCCGGGGACAGGGAACGTATGGCTACACCTTC	CASSSRGQGTYGYTF
NA	NA	TRBV25-1	TRBJ1-3	TGTGCCAGCAGTGCCCCGCGGGGCTCTGGAAACACCATATATTTT	CASSAPRGSGNTIYF
NA	NA	TRBV10-2	TRBJ2-5	TGCGCCAGCATGGGGGCGGAGGAGACCCAGTACTTC	CASMGAEETQYF
NA	NA	TRBV2	TRBJ1-4	TGTGCCAGCAGGGGCGCCGGCGGGGCTAATGAAAAACTGTTTTTT	CASRGAGGANEKLFF
NA	NA	TRBV10-3	TRBJ1-4	TGTGCCATCAGTGACGGTTGGGAAAAACTGTTTTTT	CAISDGWEKLFF
TRBD1	NA	TRBV7-3	TRBJ1-2	TGTGCCAGCAGCTTAGCGGGACAGGGGATGAATGGCTACACCTTC	CASSLAGQGMNGYTF
NA	NA	TRBV3-1/TRBV3-2	TRBJ1-1	TGTGCCAGCAGCCCGACTAACACTGAAGCTTTCTTT	CASSPTNTEAFF
TRBD2	NA	TRBV30	TRBJ2-5	TGTGCCTGGACAGCACTAGCGGAAGAGACCCAGTACTTC	CAWTALAEETQYF
TRBD1	NA	TRBV7-2	TRBJ2-7	TGTGCCAGCAGCCGGACAGGGGTGGCCTACGAGCAGTACTTC	CASSRTGVAYEQYF
TRBD2	once	TRBV5-6	TRBJ2-2	TGTGCCAGCAGGATGGGACTAGCGAACACCGGGGAGCTGTTTTTT	CASRMGLANTGELFF
NA	NA	TRBV2	TRBJ2-1	TGTGCCAGCAGCGAGCGAGTGGAGCAGTTCTTC	CASSERVEQFF
TRBD1	NA	TRBV7-2	TRBJ1-6	TGTGCCAGCAGCTTCTCCACGGGACAGCTACTCTCCTATAATTCACCCCTCCACTTT	CASSFSTGQLLSYNSPLHF
NA	NA	TRBV27	TRBJ1-5	TGTGCCAGCAGTTCCTCCAGGGGCCCAAATAGCAATCAGCCCCAGCATTTT	CASSSSRGPNSNQPQHF
TRBD1	NA	TRBV5-1	TRBJ2-3	TGCGCCAGCAGCTTAGGGGGCCCTACAGATACGCAGTATTTT	CASSLGGPTDTQYF
TRBD1	NA	TRBV20-1	TRBJ2-7	TGCAGTGCAACGACAGGGGACGAGCAGTACTTC	CSATTGDEQYF
NA	NA	TRBV21-1	TRBJ1-5	TGTGCCAGCAGCAAAGTTAAGCGTCAGCCCCAGCATTTT	CASSKVKRQPQHF
NA	NA	TRBV9	TRBJ2-1	TGTGCCAGCAGCGTAGGGGTCGACAGAGGCGATGAGCAGTTCTTC	CASSVGVDRGDEQFF
NA	NA	TRBV9	TRBJ1-6	TGTGCCAGCAGCTATGGACAGTATAATTCACCCCTCCACTTT	CASSYGQYNSPLHF
NA	NA	TRBV28	TRBJ2-2	TGTGCCAGCAGTGTAGTGAACACCGGGGAGCTGTTTTTT	CASSVVNTGELFF
NA	NA	TRBV5-1	TRBJ2-1	TGCGCCAGCAGTCGGGAGAGCTCCTACAATGAGCAGTTCTTC	CASSRESSYNEQFF
TRBD1	NA	TRBV6-4	TRBJ1-2	TGTGCCAGCAGGCCGGGGACAGCTTCCTTCGGCTACACCTTC	CASRPGTASFGYTF